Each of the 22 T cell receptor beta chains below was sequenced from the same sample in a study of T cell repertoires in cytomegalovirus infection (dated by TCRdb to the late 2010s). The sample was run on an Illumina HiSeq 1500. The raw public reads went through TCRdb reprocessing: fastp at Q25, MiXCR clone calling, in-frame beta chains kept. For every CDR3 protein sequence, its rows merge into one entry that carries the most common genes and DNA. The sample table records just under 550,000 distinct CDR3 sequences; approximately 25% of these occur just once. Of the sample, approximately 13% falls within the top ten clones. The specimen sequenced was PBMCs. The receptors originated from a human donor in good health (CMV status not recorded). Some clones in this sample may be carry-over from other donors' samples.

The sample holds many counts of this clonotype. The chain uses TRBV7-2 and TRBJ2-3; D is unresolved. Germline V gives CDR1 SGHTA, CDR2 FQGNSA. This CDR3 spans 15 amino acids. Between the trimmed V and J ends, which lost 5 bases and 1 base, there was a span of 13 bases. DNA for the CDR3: TGTGCCAGCAGCCCCGGTGTCGCCCGCACAGATACGCAGTATTTT. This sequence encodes CASSPGVARTDTQYF.

The CDR3 DNA is TGTGCCAGCAGCTCCCAGACAGGTCGCTCTGGGGCCAACGTCCTGACTTTC. Residues: CASSSQTGRSGANVLTF. This chain joins TRBV27 and TRBJ2-6; a possible D gene is TRBD1 (6 bases). CDR1 is MNHEY, CDR2 SMNVEV, per germline (reference sequence). The CDR3 covers 17 residues. The V end lost 6 bases, the J end lost 0 bases, and 15 bases lay between the germline ends.

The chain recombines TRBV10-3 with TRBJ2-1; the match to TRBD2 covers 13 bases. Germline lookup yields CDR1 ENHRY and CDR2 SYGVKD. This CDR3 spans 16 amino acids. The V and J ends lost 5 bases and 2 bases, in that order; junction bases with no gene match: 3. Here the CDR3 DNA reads TGTGCCATCAGTACTAGCGGGAGGGCCGCCTACAATGAGCAGTTCTTC. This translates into CAISTSGRAAYNEQFF.

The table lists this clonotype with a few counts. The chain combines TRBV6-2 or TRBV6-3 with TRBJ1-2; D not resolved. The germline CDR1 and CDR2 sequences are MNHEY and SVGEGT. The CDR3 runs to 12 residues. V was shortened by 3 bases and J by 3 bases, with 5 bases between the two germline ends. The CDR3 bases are TGTGCCAGCAGTTATCAGGACTATGGCTACACCTTC. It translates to CASSYQDYGYTF.

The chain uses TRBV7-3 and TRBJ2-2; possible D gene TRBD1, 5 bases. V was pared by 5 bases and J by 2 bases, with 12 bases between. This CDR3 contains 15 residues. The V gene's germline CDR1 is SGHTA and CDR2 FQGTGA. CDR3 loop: CASSPGLINTGELFF. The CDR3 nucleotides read TGTGCCAGCAGCCCAGGGTTAATAAACACCGGGGAGCTGTTTTTT.

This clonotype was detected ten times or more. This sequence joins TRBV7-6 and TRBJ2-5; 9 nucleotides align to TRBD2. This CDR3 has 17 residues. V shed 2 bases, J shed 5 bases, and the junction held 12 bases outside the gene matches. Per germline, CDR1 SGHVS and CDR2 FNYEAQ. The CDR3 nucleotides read TGTGCCAGCAGCTTACGACCCGGGACTAGCTTGGGGGAGACCCAGTACTTC. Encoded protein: CASSLRPGTSLGETQYF. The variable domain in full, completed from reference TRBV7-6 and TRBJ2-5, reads GAGVSQSPRYKVTKRGQDVALRCDPISGHVSLYWYRQALGQGPEFLTYFNYEAQQDKSGLPNDRFSAERPEGSISTLTIQRTEQRDSAMYRCASSLRPGTSLGETQYFGPGTRLLVL.

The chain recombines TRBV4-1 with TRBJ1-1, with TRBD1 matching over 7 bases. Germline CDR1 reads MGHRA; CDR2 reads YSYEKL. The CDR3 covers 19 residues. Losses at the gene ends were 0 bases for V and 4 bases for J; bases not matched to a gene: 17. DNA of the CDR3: TGCGCCAGCAGCCAAGATGGTATCCAGGGGGTAGGAGGTAGCACTGAAGCTTTCTTT. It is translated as CASSQDGIQGVGGSTEAFF.

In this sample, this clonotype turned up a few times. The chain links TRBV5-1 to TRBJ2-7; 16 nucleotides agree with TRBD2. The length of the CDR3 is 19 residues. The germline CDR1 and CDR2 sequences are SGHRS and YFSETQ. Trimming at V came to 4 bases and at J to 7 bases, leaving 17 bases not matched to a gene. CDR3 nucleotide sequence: TGCGCCAGCAGCCCAGGGACTAGCGGGAGGGCCGTCCTTTCGGGGGAGCAGTACGTC. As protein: CASSPGTSGRAVLSGEQYV.

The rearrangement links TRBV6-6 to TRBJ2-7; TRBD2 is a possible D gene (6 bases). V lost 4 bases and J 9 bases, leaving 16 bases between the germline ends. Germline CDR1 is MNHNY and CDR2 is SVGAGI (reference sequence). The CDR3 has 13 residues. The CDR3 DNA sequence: TGTGCCAGCAGTTTCACCCGACTAGAGTGGCAGTACGTC. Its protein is CASSFTRLEWQYV.

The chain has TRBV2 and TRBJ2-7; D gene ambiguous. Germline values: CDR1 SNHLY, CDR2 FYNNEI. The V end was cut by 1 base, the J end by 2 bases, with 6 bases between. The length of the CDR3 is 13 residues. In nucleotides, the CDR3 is TGTGCCAGCAGTGAAGGAGCCGCCTACGAGCAGTACGTC. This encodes CASSEGAAYEQYV.

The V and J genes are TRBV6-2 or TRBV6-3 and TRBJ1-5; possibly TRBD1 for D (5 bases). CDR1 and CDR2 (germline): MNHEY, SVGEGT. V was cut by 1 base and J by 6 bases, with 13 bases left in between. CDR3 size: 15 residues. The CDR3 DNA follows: TGTGCCAGCAGTTACTGGCAGGGTGAAGGTCAGCCCCAGCATTTT. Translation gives CASSYWQGEGQPQHF.

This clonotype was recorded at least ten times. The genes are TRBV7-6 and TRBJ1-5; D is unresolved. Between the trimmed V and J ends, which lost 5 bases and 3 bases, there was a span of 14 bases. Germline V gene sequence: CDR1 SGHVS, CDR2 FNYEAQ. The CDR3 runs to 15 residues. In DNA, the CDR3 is TGTGCCAGCAGCCCCTTTGGCGGGGACAATCAGCCCCAGCATTTT. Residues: CASSPFGGDNQPQHF.

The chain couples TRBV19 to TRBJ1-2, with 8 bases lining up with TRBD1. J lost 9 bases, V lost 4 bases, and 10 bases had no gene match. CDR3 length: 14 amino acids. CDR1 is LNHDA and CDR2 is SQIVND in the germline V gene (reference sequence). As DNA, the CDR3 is TGTGCCAGTAGTACCCCCGGGACAGGACCAAGCTACACCTTC. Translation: CASSTPGTGPSYTF. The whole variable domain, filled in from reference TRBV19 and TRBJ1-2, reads DGGITQSPKYLFRKEGQNVTLSCEQNLNHDAMYWYRQDPGQGLRLIYYSQIVNDFQKGDIAEGYSVSREKKESFPLTVTSAQKNPTAFYLCASSTPGTGPSYTFGSGTRLTVV.

CDR3 DNA sequence: TGTGCCAGCAGACGATTAGCGGGAGGCGAGCAGTACGTC. Translating it yields CASRRLAGGEQYV. The V gene is TRBV27, the J gene TRBJ2-7, with 10 positions matching TRBD2. With 6 bases clipped from V and 6 bases from J, the junction kept 5 bases outside the gene matches. The germline CDR1 and CDR2 sequences are MNHEY and SMNVEV (reference sequence). The CDR3 has 13 amino acids.

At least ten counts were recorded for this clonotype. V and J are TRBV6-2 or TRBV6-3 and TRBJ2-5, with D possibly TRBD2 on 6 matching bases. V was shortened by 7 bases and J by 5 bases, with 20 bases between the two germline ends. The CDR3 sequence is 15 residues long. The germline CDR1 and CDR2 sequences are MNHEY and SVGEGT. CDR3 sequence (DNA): TGTGCCAGCACCTCGGGAGAGGGTACCTGGGAGACCCAGTACTTC. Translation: CASTSGEGTWETQYF.

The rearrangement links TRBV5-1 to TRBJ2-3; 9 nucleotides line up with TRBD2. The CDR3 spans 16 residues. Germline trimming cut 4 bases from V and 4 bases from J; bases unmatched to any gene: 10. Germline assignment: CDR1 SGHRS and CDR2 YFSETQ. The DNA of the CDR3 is TGCGCCAGCAGCCTGGATTTGGCGGGAGGGCCAGATACGCAGTATTTT. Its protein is CASSLDLAGGPDTQYF. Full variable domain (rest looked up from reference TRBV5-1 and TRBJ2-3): KAGVTQTPRYLIKTRGQQVTLSCSPISGHRSVSWYQQTPGQGLQFLFEYFSETQRNKGNFPGRFSGRQFSNSRSEMNVSTLELGDSALYLCASSLDLAGGPDTQYFGPGTRLTVL.

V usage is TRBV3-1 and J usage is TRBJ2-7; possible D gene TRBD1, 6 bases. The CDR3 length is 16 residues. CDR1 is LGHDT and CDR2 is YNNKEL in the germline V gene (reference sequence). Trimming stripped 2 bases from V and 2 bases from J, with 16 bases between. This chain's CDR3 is CASSQSPTGIPYEQYF. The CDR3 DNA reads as TGTGCCAGCAGCCAATCACCGACAGGAATTCCCTACGAGCAGTACTTC.

The CDR3 bases are TGTGCCAGCAGCGAAAGACTAGCCTCTAGAGGCACAGATACGCAGTATTTT. Amino acid sequence: CASSERLASRGTDTQYF. V and J are TRBV7-2 and TRBJ2-3, with TRBD2 identical over 7 bases. Germline V CDR1 and CDR2: SGHTA, FQGNSA. The CDR3 has 17 residues. V was clipped by 5 bases and J by 1 base; unmatched bases: 12.

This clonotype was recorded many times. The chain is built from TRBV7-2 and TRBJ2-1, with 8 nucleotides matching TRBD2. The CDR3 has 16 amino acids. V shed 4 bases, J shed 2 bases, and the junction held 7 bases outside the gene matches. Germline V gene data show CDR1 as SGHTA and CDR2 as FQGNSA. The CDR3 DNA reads TGTGCCAGCAGCTCGACCGGGACTAGGGCCTACAATGAGCAGTTCTTC. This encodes CASSSTGTRAYNEQFF.

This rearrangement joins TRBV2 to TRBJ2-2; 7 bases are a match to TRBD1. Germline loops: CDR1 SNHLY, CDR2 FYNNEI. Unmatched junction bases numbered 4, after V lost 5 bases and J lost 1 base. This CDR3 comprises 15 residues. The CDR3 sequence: CASSNRDRNTGELFF. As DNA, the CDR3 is TGTGCCAGCAGTAACCGGGACAGGAACACCGGGGAGCTGTTTTTT.

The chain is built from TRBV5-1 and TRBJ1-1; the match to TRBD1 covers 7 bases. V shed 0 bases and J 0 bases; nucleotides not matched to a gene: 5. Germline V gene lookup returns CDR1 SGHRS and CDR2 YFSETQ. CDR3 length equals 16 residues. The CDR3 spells CASSLGVTGMNTEAFF. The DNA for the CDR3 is TGCGCCAGCAGCTTGGGTGTGACAGGGATGAACACTGAAGCTTTCTTT. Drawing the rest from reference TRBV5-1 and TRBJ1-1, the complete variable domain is KAGVTQTPRYLIKTRGQQVTLSCSPISGHRSVSWYQQTPGQGLQFLFEYFSETQRNKGNFPGRFSGRQFSNSRSEMNVSTLELGDSALYLCASSLGVTGMNTEAFFGQGTRLTVV.

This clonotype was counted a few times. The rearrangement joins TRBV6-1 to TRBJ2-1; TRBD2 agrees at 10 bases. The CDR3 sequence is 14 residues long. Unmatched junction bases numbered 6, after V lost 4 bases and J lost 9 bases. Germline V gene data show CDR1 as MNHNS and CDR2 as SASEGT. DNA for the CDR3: TGTGCCAGCAGTGCAGCGGGAGGGGACGCTGAGCAGTTCTTC. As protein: CASSAAGGDAEQFF.